This TCR beta chain was identified in a study of a mutant IDH1 vaccine in newly diagnosed glioma. Some clones are missing from TCRdb's copy, which holds only in-frame ones; the method was immunoSEQ multiplex PCR. There are tens of thousands of clones in the sample; 80% to 90% occur only once, and 2.5% to 3.5% lies in the top ten. Time point reported: baseline, week 1 (first vaccination visit). The treatment is: pre-vaccination baseline after standard-of-care therapy. General observations from the study: The occurrence of vaccine-induced immune responses was seen in around 92% of patients.

CDR1 is SGHAT, CDR2 FQNNGV, per germline. The CDR3 runs 15 residues. With regard to this clone: The antigen is not known.

This clonotype was obtained from a man under 40 with glioma. This sequence joins TRBV11-2 and TRBJ2-5, with D unclear. Gene TRBJ2-7 matches the end of the DNA better, so the J call may be wrong. The sequencing used PBMCs, collected from a glioma patient treated with radiotherapy, temozolomide or both. The chain's CDR3 is CASSFLLTSSYEQYF. DNA of the CDR3: TGTGCCAGCAGCTTTCTCCTGACGAGCTCCTACGAGCAGTACTTC.